This TCR beta chain was sequenced during a study of T cells in Graves' hyperthyroidism and ophthalmopathy. Study-level findings and limits: Separation of ophthalmopathy from stable hyperthyroidism was achieved by a 13 V-J model.

This clonotype was counted at least ten times. The antigen remains undetermined. Amplification of TCR beta CDR3 regions was performed using RNA transcripts as template. TCR CDR3 regions were first amplified by RT-PCR with HTBI primers. TCRdb re-derived calls from the multiplex PCR reads in MiXCR, one entry per CDR3 protein. The table lists more than 300,000 distinct CDR3 sequences, about 15% of them singletons. The TCR originated in a young woman with Graves' hyperthyroidism. Sequencing was done on a sample of blood.

The DNA for the CDR3 is TGCAGTGCCCCACCCCCCGGATACAATGAGCAGTTCTTC. Translating it yields CSAPPPGYNEQFF. V and J are TRBV20-1 and TRBJ2-1; D gene unclear. CDR3 length: 13 residues. Trimming took 6 bases from V and 4 from J, leaving 13 bases between them. The germline V gene encodes CDR1 DFQATT and CDR2 SNEGSKA (reference sequence).